Below are 2 T cell receptor beta chains sequenced from a single sample in a study of blood T cell repertoires in COVID-19. Sequencing was performed with immunoSEQ multiplex PCR; in TCRdb, only in-frame clones are kept and a portion is missing. The table records approximately 150,000 clones, 80% of them present only once. The material sequenced was peripheral blood. The receptors come from a man between 65 and 85 years old who had recovered from COVID-19.

This chain uses TRBV5-4 with TRBJ2-3; the match to TRBD2 covers 8 bases. The CDR3 extends over 17 amino acids. V lost 0 bases, J lost 8 bases, and 14 bases stayed unmatched. CDR1 SGHNT and CDR2 YYREEE come from the germline V gene (reference sequence). The CDR3 nucleotides are TGTGCCAGCAGCTTGGGTGCTAGCGGGCTCCCCGAAGGTACGCAGTATTTT. It encodes CASSLGASGLPEGTQYF.

J is TRBJ1-2 and V is TRBV25-1, with 8 bases lining up with TRBD1. CDR1 and CDR2 from the germline V gene are MGHDK and SYGVNS. With V trimmed by 9 bases and J by 4 bases, 10 bases remained unmatched. There are 14 residues in the CDR3. The CDR3 sequence is CASTPGTGSYGYTF. The DNA of the CDR3 is TGTGCCAGTACCCCCGGGACAGGTAGCTATGGCTACACCTTC.